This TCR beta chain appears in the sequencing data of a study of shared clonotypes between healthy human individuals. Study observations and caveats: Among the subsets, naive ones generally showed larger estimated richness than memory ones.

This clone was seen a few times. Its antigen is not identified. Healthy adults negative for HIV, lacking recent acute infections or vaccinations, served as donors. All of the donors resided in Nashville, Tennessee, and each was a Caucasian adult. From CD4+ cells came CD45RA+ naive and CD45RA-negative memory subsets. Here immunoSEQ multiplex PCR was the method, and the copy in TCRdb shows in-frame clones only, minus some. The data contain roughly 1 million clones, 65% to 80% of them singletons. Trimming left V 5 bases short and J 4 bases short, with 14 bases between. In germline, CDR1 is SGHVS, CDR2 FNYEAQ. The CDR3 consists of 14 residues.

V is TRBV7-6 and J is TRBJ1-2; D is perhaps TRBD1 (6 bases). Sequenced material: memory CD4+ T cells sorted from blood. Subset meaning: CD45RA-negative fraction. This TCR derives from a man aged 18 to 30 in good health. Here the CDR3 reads CASSQDRWTYGYTF. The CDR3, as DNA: TGTGCCAGCAGCCAAGACAGGTGGACCTATGGCTACACCTTC. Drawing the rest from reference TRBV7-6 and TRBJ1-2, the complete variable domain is GAGVSQSPRYKVTKRGQDVALRCDPISGHVSLYWYRQALGQGPEFLTYFNYEAQQDKSGLPNDRFSAERPEGSISTLTIQRTEQRDSAMYRCASSQDRWTYGYTFGSGTRLTVV.